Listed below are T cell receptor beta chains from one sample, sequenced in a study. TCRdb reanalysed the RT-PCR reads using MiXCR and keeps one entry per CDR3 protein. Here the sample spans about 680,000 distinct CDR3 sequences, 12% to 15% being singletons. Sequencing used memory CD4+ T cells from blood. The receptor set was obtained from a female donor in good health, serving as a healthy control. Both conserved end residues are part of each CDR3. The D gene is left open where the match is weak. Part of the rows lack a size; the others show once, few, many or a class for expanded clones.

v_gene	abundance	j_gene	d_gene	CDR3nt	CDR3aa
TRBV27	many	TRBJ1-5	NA	TGTGCCAGCAGTCAACAGGATAGCAATCAGCCCCAGCATTTT	CASSQQDSNQPQHF
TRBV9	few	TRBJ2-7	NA	TGTGCCAGCAGCGTAGGGGGGACTCAAGACAAATACGAGCAGTACTTC	CASSVGGTQDKYEQYF
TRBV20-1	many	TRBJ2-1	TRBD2	TGCAGTGCTATTAGCGGGAGGTCCTACAATGAGCAGTTCTTC	CSAISGRSYNEQFF
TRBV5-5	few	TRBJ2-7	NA	TGTGCCAGCAGCTTGGCCGTGGGGGCCTACGAGCAGTACTTC	CASSLAVGAYEQYF
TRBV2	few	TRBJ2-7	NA	TGTGCCAGCAGTTATCAGAGGGCGGCAGAGCAGTACTTC	CASSYQRAAEQYF
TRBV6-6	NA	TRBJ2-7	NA	TGTGCCAGCAGTAAGGACTGGTCTGGGGAGCAGTACTTC	CASSKDWSGEQYF
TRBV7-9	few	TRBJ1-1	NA	TGTGCCAGCAGCTTAGACCAGGACACTGAAGCTTTCTTT	CASSLDQDTEAFF
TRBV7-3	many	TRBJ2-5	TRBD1	TGCGCCAGCAGCCAGGGGGTTGGGGAGACCCAGTACTTC	CASSQGVGETQYF
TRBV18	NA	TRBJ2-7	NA	TGTGCCAGCTCACTGTCAACAGGATCGGGTCACTACGAGCAGTACTTC	CASSLSTGSGHYEQYF
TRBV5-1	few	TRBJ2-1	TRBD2	TGCGCCAGCAGCTCTGGGACGACGGGAGGGCTCAATGAGCAGTTCTTC	CASSSGTTGGLNEQFF
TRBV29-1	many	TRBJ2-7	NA	TGCAGCGTGATTCGGAGCCTGGAGCAGTACTTC	CSVIRSLEQYF
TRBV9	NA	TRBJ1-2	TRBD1	TGTGCCAGCAGCGGGGGACAGCCAAACTATGGCTACACCTTC	CASSGGQPNYGYTF
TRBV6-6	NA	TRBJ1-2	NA	NA	CASSSGQGARGYTF
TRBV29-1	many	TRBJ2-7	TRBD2	TGCAGCGCCATGATACCGGGAGGTGTAATGGGCGAGCAGTACTTC	CSAMIPGGVMGEQYF
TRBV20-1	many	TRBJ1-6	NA	TGCAGTGCTAGACGGGGGAGTCAGAATTCACCCCTCCACTTT	CSARRGSQNSPLHF
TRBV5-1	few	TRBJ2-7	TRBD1	TGCGCCAGCAGCCGGACAGGGAACGACGAGCAGTACTTC	CASSRTGNDEQYF
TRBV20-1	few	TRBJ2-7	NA	TGCAGCGCCTTTGAGAGGCTACGCTACGAGCAGTACTTC	CSAFERLRYEQYF
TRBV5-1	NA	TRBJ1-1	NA	TGCGCCAGCAGCTTGGCTCAGGGTGGGACTGAAGCTTTCTTT	CASSLAQGGTEAFF
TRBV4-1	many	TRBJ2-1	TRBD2	TGCGCCAGCAGCCAAGGACTAGCGGGACCCTTACGCCATGAGCAGTTCTTC	CASSQGLAGPLRHEQFF
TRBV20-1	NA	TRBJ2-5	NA	TGCAGTGGAGAGGGCGTCGGAGAGACCCAGTACTTC	CSGEGVGETQYF
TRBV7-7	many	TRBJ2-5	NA	TGTGCTAGCAGCCCGACTAGAAGGGAGACCCAGTACTTC	CASSPTRRETQYF